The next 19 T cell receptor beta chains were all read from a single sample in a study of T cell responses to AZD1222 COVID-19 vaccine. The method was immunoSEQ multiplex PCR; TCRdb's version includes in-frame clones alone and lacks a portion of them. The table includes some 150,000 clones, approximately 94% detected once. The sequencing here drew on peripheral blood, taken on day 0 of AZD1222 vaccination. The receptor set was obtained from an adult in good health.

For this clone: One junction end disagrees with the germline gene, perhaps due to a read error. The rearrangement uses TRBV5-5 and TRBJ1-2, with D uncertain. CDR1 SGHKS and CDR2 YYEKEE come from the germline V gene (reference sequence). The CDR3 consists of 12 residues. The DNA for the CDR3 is TGTGCCAGCAGCTTGAATTTGGGAGAGGAGCGCTTC. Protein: CASSLNLGEERF.

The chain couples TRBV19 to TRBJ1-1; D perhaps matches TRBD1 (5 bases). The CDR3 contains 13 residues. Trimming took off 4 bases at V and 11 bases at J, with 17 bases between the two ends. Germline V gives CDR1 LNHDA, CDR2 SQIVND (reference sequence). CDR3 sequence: CASSTGIYGAAFF. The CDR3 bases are TGTGCCAGTAGTACAGGGATCTACGGCGCGGCTTTCTTT.

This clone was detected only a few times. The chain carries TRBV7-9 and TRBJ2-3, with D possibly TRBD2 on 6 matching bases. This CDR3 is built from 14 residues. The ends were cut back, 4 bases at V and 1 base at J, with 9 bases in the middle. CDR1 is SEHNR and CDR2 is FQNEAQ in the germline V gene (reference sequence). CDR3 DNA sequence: TGTGCCAGCAGCTCCGGAGGGGGCACAGATACGCAGTATTTT. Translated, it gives CASSSGGGTDTQYF.

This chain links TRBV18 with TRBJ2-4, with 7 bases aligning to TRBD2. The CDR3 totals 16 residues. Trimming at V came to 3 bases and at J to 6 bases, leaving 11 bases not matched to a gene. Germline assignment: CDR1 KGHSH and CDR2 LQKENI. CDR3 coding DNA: TGTGCCAGCTCACCCTCCCAGACTAGCTTAAGAAACATTCAGTACTTC. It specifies CASSPSQTSLRNIQYF.

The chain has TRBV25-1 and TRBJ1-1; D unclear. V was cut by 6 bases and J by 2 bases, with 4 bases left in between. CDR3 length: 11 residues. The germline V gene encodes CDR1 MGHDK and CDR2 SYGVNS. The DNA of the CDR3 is TGTGCCAGCAGAGTAAACACTGAAGCTTTCTTT. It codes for CASRVNTEAFF.

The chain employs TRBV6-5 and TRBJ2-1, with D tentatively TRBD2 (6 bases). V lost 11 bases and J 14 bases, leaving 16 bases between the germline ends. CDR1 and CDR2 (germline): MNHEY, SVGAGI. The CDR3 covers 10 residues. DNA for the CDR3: TGTGCCGCACGGGGGACCACTAAGTTCTTC. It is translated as CAARGTTKFF.

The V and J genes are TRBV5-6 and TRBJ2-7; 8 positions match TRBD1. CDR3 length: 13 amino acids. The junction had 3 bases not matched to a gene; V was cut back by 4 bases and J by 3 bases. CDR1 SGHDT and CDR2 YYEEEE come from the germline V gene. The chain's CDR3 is CASSGTGYYEQYV. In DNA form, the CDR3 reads TGTGCCAGCAGCGGGACAGGTTACTACGAGCAGTACGTC.

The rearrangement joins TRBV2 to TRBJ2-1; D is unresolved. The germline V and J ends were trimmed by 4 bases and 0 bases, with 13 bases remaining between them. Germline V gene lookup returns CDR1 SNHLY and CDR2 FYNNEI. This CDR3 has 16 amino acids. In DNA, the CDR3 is TGTGCCAGCAGTGGGGCGTCAGCTAGCTCCTACAATGAGCAGTTCTTC. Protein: CASSGASASSYNEQFF.

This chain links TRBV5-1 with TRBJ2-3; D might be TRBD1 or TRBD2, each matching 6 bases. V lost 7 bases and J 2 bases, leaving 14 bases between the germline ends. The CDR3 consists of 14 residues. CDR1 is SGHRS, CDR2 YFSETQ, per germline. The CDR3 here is CASSVGGTTDTQYF. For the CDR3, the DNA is TGCGCCAGCTCAGTGGGGGGCACCACAGATACGCAGTATTTT.

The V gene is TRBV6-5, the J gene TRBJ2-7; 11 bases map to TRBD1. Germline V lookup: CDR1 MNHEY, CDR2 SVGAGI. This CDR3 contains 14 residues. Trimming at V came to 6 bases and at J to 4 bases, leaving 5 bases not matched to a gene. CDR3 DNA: TGTGCCAGCAGCCGGACAGGGGGCCTTTACGAGCAGTACGTC. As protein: CASSRTGGLYEQYV.

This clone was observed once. The CDR3 sequence is CASSMAGIYGYTF. As DNA, the CDR3 is TGTGCCAGTAGTATGGCGGGGATATATGGCTACACCTTC. This sequence joins TRBV19 and TRBJ1-2; D ambiguous. The germline CDR1 and CDR2 sequences are LNHDA and SQIVND (reference sequence). V was shortened by 3 bases and J by 5 bases, with 10 bases between the two germline ends. The CDR3 is made up of 13 amino acids.

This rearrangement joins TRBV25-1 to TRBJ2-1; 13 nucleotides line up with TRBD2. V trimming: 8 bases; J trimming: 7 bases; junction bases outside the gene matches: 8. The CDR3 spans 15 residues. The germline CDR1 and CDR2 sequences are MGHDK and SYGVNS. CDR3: CASRGTSGINNEQFF. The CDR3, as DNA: TGTGCCAGCCGCGGGACTAGCGGGATTAATAATGAGCAGTTCTTC.

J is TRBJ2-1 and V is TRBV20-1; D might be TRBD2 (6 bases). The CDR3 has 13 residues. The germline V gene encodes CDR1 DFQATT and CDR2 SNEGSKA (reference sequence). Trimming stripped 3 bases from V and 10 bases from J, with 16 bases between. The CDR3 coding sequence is TGCAGTGCTAGTTTAGGCCCGGCGGGGGAGCAGTTCTTC. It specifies CSASLGPAGEQFF.

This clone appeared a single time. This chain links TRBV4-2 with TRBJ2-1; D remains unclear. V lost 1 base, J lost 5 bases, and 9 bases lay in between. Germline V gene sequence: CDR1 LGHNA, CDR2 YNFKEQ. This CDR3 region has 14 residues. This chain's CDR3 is CASSQGQANNEQFF. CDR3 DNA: TGTGCCAGCAGCCAAGGCCAGGCTAACAATGAGCAGTTCTTC.

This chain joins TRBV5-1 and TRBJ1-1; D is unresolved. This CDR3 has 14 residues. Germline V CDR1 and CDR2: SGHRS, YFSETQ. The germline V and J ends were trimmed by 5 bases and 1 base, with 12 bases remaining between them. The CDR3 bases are TGCGCCAGCAGTCGTCCCTCGGGGAACACTGAAGCTTTCTTT. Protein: CASSRPSGNTEAFF.

CDR3 in DNA: TGTGCCAGTAGCAGGACTCGGAGTGAAAAACTGTTTTTT. Amino acid sequence: CASSRTRSEKLFF. This rearrangement joins TRBV19 to TRBJ1-4; D call uncertain. CDR1 is LNHDA and CDR2 is SQIVND in the germline V gene (reference sequence). The CDR3 extends over 13 amino acids. V was clipped by 6 bases and J by 7 bases, with 12 bases between them. The full variable domain, with the rest looked up from reference TRBV19 and TRBJ1-4, is DGGITQSPKYLFRKEGQNVTLSCEQNLNHDAMYWYRQDPGQGLRLIYYSQIVNDFQKGDIAEGYSVSREKKESFPLTVTSAQKNPTAFYLCASSRTRSEKLFFGSGTQLSVL.

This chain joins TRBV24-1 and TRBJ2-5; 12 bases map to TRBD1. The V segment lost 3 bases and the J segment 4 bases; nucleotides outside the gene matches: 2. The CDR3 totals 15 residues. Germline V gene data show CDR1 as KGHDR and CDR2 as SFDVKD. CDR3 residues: CATSDPGQGAETQYF. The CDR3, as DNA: TGTGCCACCAGTGATCCGGGACAGGGGGCAGAGACCCAGTACTTC.

The CDR3 DNA sequence: TGTGCCACCCAAGGGGGATTGGGCGGCTACACCTTC. Amino acid sequence: CATQGGLGGYTF. The chain combines TRBV28 with TRBJ1-2; D might be TRBD1 (6 bases). Germline lookup yields CDR1 MDHEN and CDR2 SYDVKM. The CDR3 sequence is 12 residues long. Trimming left V 10 bases short and J 8 bases short, with 17 bases between.

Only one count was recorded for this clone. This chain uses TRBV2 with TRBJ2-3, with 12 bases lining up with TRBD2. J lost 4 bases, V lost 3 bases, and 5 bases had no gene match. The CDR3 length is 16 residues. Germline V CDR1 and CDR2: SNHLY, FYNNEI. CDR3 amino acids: CASSEASGRAADTQYF. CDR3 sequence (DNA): TGTGCCAGCAGTGAGGCTAGCGGGAGGGCGGCAGATACGCAGTATTTT.